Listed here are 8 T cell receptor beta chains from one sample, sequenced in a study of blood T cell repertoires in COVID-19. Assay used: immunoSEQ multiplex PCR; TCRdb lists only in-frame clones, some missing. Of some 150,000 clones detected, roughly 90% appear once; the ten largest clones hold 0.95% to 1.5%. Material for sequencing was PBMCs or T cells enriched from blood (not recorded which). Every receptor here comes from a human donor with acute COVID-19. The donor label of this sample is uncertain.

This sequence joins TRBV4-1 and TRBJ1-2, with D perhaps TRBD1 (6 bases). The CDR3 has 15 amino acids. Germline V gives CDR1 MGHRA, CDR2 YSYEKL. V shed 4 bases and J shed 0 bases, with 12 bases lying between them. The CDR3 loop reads CASSPRTDTNYGYTF. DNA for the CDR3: TGCGCCAGCAGCCCCCGGACAGACACTAACTATGGCTACACCTTC.

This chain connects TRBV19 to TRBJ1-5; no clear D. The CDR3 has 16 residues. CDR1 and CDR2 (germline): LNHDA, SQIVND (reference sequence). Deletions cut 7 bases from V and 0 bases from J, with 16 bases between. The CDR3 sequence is CASTPGRRYSNQPQHF. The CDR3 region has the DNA TGTGCCAGTACCCCCGGAAGGAGATATAGCAATCAGCCCCAGCATTTT.

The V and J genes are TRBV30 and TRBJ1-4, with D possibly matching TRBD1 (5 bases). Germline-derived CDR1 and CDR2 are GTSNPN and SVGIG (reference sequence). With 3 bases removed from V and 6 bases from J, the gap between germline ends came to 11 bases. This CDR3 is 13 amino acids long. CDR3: CAWSGGADEKLFF. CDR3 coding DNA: TGTGCCTGGAGCGGAGGGGCGGATGAAAAACTGTTTTTT.

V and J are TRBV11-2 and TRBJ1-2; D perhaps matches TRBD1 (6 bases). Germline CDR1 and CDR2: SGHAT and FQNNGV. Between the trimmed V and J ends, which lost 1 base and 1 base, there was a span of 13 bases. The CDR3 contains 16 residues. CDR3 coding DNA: TGTGCCAGCAGCTTAGGCGCAGGGGTCAATAACTATGGCTACACCTTC. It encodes CASSLGAGVNNYGYTF.

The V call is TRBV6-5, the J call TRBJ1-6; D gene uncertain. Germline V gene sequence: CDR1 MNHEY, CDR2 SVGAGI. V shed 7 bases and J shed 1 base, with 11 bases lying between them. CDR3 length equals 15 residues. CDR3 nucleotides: TGTGCCAGCACCCTATCCGGGTCCTATAATTCACCCCTCCACTTT. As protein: CASTLSGSYNSPLHF.

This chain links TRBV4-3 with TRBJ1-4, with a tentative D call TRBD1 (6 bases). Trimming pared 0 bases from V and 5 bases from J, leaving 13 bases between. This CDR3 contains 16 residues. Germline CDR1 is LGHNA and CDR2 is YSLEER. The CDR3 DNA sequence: TGCGCCAGCAGCCAAGATCTGAAGGGGGTGAATGAAAAACTGTTTTTT. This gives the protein CASSQDLKGVNEKLFF.

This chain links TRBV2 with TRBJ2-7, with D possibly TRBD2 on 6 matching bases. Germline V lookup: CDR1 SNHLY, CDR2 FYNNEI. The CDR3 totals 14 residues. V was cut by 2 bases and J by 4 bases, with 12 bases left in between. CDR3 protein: CASSEPKGLYEQYF. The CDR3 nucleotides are TGTGCCAGCAGTGAACCCAAGGGACTTTACGAGCAGTACTTC.

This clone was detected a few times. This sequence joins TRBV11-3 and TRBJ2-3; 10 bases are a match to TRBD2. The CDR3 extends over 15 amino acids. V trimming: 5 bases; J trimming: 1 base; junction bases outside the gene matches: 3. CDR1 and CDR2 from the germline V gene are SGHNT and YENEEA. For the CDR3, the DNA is TGTGCCAGCAGCCCCGGGACTAGCGGCACAGATACGCAGTATTTT. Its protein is CASSPGTSGTDTQYF. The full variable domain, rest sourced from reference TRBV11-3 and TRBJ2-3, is EAGVVQSPRYKIIEKKQPVAFWCNPISGHNTLYWYLQNLGQGPELLIRYENEEAVDDSQLPKDRFSAERLKGVDSTLKIQPAELGDSAVYLCASSPGTSGTDTQYFGPGTRLTVL.